This T cell receptor beta chain emerged from a study of CD8+CD57+ T cells in acquired aplastic anemia. Study in general: Quantities of DNA derived from sorted CD4+ and CD8+ cells averaged approximately 3 ug. Sequencing produced an average of approximately 11 million reads per healthy donor for CD4+ cells.

Notes on this clonotype: Its antigen is unidentified.

Broader study findings: Patients did not significantly differ from controls in CD8+ Simpson's diversity. Overlapping CD8+ CDR3 repertoires of patients and controls contained roughly 29 shared sequences.

CDR3 length equals 14 residues. V dropped 6 bases and J dropped 3; count of bases not matched to a gene: 5. Germline V CDR1 and CDR2: WSHSY, SAAADI. The study profiled TCR beta VDJ and CDR3 using genomic DNA as template. MiXCR was run by TCRdb on the reads, yielding one entry per CDR3 protein. The table has about 190,000 distinct CDR3 sequences, approximately 50% seen once; the top ten hold approximately 15%. The source is a human donor in good health, serving as a control. The V call is TRBV10-2, the J call TRBJ2-5, with 9 bases lining up with TRBD2. Sequenced input: sorted CD4+, CD8+, or CD8+CD57+ T cells (not recorded which) from PBMCs. The DNA for the CDR3 is TGCGCCAGCAGGACTAGCGGCCTCAAAGAGACCCAGTACTTC. Encoded protein: CASRTSGLKETQYF.